This entry concerns a single TCR beta chain. This specimen comes from a study of CD8 T cells in Susac syndrome. The germline V gene encodes CDR1 DFQATT and CDR2 SNEGSKA (reference sequence). This CDR3 contains 13 residues. The germline V and J ends were trimmed by 3 bases and 2 bases, with 11 bases remaining between them. With random hexamers, 0.5 to 1 ug RNA was reverse transcribed. TCRdb used MiXCR to reprocess the immunoSEQ multiplex PCR reads, holding one entry per CDR3 protein. The sample has 170,000 or so distinct CDR3 sequences, roughly 95% seen once. The receptor comes from a human donor with multiple sclerosis. The chain carries TRBV20-1 and TRBJ2-7; D remains unclear. The source material was CD8+ T cells from PBMCs. This CDR3 is CSARLRLTYEQYF. CDR3 bases: TGCAGTGCTAGGTTGAGGCTGACCTACGAGCAGTACTTC.